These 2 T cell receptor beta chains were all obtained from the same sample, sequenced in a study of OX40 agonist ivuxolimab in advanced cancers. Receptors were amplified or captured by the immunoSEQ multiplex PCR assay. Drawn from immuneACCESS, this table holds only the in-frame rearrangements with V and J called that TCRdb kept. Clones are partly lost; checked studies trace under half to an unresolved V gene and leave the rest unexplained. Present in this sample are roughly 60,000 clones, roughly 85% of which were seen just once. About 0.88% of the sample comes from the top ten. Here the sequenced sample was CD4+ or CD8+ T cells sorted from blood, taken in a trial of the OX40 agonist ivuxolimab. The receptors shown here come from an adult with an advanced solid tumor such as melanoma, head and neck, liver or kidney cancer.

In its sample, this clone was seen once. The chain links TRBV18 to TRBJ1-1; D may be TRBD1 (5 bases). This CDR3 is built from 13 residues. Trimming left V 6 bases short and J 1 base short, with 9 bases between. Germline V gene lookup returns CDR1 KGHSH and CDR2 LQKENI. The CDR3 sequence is CASSQGTNTEAFF. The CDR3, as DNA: TGTGCCAGCTCGCAGGGAACGAACACTGAAGCTTTCTTT.

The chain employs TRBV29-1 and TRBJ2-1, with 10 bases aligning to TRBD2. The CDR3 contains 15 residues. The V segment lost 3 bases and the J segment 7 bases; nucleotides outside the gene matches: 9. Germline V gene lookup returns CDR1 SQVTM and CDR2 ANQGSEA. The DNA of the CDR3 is TGCAGCGTTGAGCCTACTAGCGGGGAAAGGAATGAGCAGTTCTTC. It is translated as CSVEPTSGERNEQFF.